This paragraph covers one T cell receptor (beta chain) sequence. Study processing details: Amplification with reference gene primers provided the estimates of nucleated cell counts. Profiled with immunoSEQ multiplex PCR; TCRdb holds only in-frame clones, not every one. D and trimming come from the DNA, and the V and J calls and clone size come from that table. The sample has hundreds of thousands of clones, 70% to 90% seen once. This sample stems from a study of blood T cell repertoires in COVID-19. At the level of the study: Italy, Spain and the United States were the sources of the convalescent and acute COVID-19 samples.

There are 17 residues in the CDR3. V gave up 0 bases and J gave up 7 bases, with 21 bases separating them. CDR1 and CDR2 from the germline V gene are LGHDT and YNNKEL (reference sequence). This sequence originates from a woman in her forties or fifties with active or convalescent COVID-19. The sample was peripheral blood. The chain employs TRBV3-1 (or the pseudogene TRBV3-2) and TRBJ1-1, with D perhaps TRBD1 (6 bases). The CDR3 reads CASSQEVWIDRRGEAFF. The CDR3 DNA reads TGTGCCAGCAGCCAAGAAGTGTGGATTGACAGGAGAGGTGAAGCTTTCTTT.